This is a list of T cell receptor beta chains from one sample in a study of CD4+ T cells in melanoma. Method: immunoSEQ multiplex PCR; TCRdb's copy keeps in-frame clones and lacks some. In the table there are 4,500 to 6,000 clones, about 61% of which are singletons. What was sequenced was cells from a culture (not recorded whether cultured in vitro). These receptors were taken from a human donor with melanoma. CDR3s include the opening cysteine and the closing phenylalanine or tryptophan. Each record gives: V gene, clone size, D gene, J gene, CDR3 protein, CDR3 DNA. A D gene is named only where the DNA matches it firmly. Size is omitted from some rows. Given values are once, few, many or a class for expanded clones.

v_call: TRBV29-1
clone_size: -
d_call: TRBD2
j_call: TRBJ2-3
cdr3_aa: CSVEASGLAGITDTQYF
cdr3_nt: TGCAGCGTTGAAGCATCGGGACTAGCGGGGATCACAGATACGCAGTATTTT

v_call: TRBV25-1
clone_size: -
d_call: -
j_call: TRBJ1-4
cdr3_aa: CASSEITQTGATNEKLFF
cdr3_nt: TGTGCCAGCAGTGAAATCACACAAACCGGAGCAACTAATGAAAAACTGTTTTTT

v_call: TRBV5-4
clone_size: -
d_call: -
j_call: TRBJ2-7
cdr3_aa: CASSSQGLGEQYF
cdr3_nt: TGTGCCAGCAGCTCCCAGGGGCTCGGGGAGCAGTACTTC

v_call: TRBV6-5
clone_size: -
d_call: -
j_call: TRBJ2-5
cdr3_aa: CASSSKTAGQETQYF
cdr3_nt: TGTGCCAGCAGTAGTAAGACGGCCGGGCAAGAGACCCAGTACTTC

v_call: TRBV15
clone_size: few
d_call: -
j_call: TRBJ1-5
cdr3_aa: CATSRGQGNQPQHF
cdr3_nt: TGTGCCACCAGCAGAGGACAGGGCAATCAGCCCCAGCATTTT

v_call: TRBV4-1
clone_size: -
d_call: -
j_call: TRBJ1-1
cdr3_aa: CASSLSPSTMNTEAFF
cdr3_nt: TGCGCCAGCAGCCTAAGTCCGTCAACGATGAACACTGAAGCTTTCTTT

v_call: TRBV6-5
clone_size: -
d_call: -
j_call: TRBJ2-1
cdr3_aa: CASSYLAAYNEQFF
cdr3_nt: TGTGCCAGCAGTTACCTCGCCGCCTACAATGAGCAGTTCTTC

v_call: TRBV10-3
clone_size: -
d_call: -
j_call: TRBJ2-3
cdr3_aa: CAIRQGGNSDTQYF
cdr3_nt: TGTGCCATCCGACAGGGAGGGAATTCAGATACGCAGTATTTT

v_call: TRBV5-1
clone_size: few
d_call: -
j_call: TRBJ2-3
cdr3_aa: CASSLGADRSDTQYF
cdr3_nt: TGCGCCAGCAGCTTGGGGGCGGACAGATCAGATACGCAGTATTTT

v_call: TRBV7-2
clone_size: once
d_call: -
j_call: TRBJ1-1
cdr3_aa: CASSLIGLLRVEAFF
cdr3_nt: TGTGCCAGCAGCTTAATAGGGTTACTAAGGGTGGAAGCTTTCTTT

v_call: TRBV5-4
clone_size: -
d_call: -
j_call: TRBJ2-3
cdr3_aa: CASSLQQDTQYF
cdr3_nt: TGTGCCAGCAGCCTACAGCAAGATACGCAGTATTTT

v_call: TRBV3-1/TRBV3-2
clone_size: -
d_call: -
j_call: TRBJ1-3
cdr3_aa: CASSQDRGNTIYF
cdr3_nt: TGTGCCAGCAGCCAAGATCGTGGAAACACCATATATTTT

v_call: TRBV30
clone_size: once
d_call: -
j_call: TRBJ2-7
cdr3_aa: CAWSGSGRGIYEQYF
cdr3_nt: TGTGCCTGGAGTGGATCGGGACGGGGTATTTACGAGCAGTACTTC

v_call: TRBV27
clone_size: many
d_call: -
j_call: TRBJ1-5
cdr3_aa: CASSLLAGRGSNQPQHF
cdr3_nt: TGTGCCAGCAGTTTATTGGCAGGGAGGGGCAGCAATCAGCCCCAGCATTTT

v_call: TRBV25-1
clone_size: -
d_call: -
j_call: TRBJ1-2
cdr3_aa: CASSLGKGANYGYTF
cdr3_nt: TGTGCCAGCAGCCTCGGGAAGGGAGCTAACTATGGCTACACCTTC

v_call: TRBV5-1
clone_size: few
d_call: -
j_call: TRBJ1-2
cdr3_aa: CASSLESGFMGYGYTF
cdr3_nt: TGCGCCAGCAGCTTGGAGTCGGGGTTCATGGGCTATGGCTACACCTTC

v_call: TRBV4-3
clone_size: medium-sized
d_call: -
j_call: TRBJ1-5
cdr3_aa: CASSQVVGGNQPQHF
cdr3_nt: TGCGCCAGCAGCCAAGTCGTGGGGGGCAATCAGCCCCAGCATTTT

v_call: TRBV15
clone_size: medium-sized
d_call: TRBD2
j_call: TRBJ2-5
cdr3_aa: CATSARRTSVETQYF
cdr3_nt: TGTGCCACCAGCGCCCGAAGGACTAGCGTTGAGACCCAGTACTTC

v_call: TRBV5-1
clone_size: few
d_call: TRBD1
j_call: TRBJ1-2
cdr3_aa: CASSIGQGGGYTF
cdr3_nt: TGCGCCAGCAGCATTGGACAGGGCGGTGGCTACACCTTC

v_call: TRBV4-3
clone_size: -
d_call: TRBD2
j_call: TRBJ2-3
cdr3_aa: CASSQAWWRGGPDLSTDTQYF
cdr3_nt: TGCGCCAGCAGCCAAGCTTGGTGGCGGGGGGGCCCCGACCTTTCCACAGATACGCAGTATTTT

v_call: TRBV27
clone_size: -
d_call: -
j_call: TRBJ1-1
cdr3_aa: CASSFLSPTAEAFF
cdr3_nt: TGTGCCAGCAGTTTTCTCTCGCCGACAGCTGAAGCTTTCTTT

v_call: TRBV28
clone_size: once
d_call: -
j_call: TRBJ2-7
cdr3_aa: CASSSRWDGHAYEQYF
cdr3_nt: TGTGCCAGCAGTTCCCGTTGGGACGGGCACGCCTACGAGCAGTACTTC

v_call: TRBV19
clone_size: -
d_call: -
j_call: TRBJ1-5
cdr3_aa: CASSIDKQPQHF
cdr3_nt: TGTGCCAGTAGTATTGACAAACAGCCCCAGCATTTT

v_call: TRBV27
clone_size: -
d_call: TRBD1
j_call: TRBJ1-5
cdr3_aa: CASSRSGTGARNQPQHF
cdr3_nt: TGTGCCAGCAGCCGCTCGGGGACAGGGGCCCGCAATCAGCCCCAGCATTTT

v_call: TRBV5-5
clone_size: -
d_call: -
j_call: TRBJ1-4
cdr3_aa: CASSLPSTNEKLFF
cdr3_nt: TGTGCCAGCAGCTTGCCCTCAACTAATGAAAAACTGTTTTTT

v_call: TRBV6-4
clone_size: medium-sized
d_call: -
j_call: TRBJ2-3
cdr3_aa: CASSDWPGSTDTQYF
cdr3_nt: TGTGCCAGCAGTGACTGGCCAGGGAGCACAGATACGCAGTATTTT

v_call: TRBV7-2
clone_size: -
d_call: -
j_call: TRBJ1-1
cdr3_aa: CASSFSGRNTEAFF
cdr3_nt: TGTGCCAGCAGCTTTAGTGGGAGAAACACTGAAGCTTTCTTT

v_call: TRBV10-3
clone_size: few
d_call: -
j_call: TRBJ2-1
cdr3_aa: CATQGGNEQFF
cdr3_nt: TGTGCCACCCAGGGGGGCAATGAGCAGTTCTTC

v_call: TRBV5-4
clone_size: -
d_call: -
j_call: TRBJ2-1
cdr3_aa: CASSSTGGLDNEQFF
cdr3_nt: TGTGCCAGCAGCTCGACCGGGGGTTTGGACAATGAGCAGTTCTTC

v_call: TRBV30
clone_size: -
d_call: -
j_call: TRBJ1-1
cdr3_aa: CAYLHGQSREAFF
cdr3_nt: TGTGCCTACCTCCACGGACAGAGTCGTGAAGCTTTCTTT

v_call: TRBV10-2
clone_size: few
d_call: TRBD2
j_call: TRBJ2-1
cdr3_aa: CASSEFSGGNNEQFF
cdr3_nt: TGCGCCAGCAGTGAGTTTAGCGGGGGAAATAATGAGCAGTTCTTC

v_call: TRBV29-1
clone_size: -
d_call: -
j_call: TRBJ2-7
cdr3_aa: CSVESPGDYEQYF
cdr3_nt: TGCAGCGTTGAGTCGCCGGGGGACTACGAGCAGTACTTC

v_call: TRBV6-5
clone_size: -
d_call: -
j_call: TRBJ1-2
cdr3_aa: CASSSQGMGNYGYTF
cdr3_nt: TGTGCCAGCAGTTCGCAGGGTATGGGAAACTATGGCTACACCTTC

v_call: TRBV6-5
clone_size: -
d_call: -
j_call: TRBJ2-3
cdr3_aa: CASSNYRGTDTQYF
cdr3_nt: TGTGCCAGCAGTAATTACAGGGGCACAGATACGCAGTATTTT

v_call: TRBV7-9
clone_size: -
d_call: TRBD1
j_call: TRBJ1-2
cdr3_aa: CASSPRDSLFDNYGYTF
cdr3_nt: TGTGCCAGCAGCCCCCGGGACAGCCTATTCGATAACTATGGCTACACCTTC

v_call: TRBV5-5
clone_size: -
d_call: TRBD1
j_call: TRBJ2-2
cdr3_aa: CASSLPGGKELFF
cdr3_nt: TGTGCCAGCAGCTTGCCAGGGGGCAAGGAGCTGTTTTTT

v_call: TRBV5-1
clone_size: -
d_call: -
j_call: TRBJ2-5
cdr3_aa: CASSLHRAETQYF
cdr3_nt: TGCGCCAGCAGCCTACACCGGGCAGAGACCCAGTACTTC

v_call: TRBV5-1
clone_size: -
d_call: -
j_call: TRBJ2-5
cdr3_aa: CASSRGLPAQETQYF
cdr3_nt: TGCGCCAGCAGCCGGGGACTCCCGGCGCAAGAGACCCAGTACTTC

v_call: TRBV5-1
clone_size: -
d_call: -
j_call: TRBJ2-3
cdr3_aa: CASSSASASDTQYF
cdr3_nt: TGCGCCAGCAGCTCCGCTAGCGCATCAGATACGCAGTATTTT

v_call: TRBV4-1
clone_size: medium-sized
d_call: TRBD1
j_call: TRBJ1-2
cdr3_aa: CASSQDRGTGGSSGYTF
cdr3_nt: TGCGCCAGCAGCCAAGATCGAGGGACAGGCGGATCGAGCGGCTACACCTTC

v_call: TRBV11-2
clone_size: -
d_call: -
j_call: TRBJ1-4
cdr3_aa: CASSPPGSGANEKLFF
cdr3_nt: TGTGCCAGCAGCCCGCCCGGCTCGGGCGCTAATGAAAAACTGTTTTTT

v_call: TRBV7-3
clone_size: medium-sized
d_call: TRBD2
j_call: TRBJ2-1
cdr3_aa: CASSANPRGGLNEQFF
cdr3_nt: TGTGCCAGCAGCGCAAACCCCCGGGGGGGCCTGAATGAGCAGTTCTTC

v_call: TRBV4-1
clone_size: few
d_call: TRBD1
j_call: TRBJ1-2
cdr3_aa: CASSQDVGTGGARGYTF
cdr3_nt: TGCGCCAGCAGCCAAGATGTTGGGACAGGGGGCGCGAGGGGCTACACCTTC

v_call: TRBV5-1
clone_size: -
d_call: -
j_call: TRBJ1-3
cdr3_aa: CASSSGDYDSGNTIYF
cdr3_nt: TGCGCCAGCAGCTCCGGGGACTACGACTCTGGAAACACCATATATTTT

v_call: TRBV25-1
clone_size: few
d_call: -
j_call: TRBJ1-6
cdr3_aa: CASTGGGEGSPLHF
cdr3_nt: TGTGCCAGCACCGGAGGGGGAGAGGGTTCACCCCTCCACTTT

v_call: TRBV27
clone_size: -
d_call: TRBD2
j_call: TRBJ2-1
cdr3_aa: CASSLGLGLPTYEQFF
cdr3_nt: TGTGCCAGCAGTTTGGGGTTGGGACTACCTACATATGAGCAGTTCTTC

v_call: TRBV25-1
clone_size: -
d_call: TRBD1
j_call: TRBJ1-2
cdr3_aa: CASRRQGEGYTF
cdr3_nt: TGTGCCAGCAGAAGACAGGGTGAAGGCTACACCTTC

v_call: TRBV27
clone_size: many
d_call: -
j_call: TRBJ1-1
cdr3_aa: CASMRHMNTEAFF
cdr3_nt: TGTGCCAGCATGAGACACATGAACACTGAAGCTTTCTTT

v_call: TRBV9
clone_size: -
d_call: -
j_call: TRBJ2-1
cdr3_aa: CASSVVEVAGNEQFF
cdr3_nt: TGTGCCAGCAGCGTAGTGGAAGTGGCGGGCAATGAGCAGTTCTTC